Listed below are T cell receptor beta chains from one sample, sequenced in a study of OX40 agonist ivuxolimab in advanced cancers. Using immunoSEQ multiplex PCR, the repertoire was profiled, and TCRdb retains in-frame clones only, with some absent. The table has roughly 69,000 clones, approximately 90% seen once. The sequencing used CD4+ or CD8+ T cells sorted from blood, collected in a trial of the OX40 agonist ivuxolimab. Source of these receptors: an adult with an advanced solid tumor such as melanoma, head and neck, liver or kidney cancer. The CDR3 runs from the conserved cysteine through the conserved F or W. The D gene is left open where the match is weak. Size values are once, few and many counts, or a class for expanded clones, and some rows have none.

V gene: TRBV30
clone size: once
J gene: TRBJ2-7
D gene: -
CDR3 protein: CAWSVLSGGITYEQYF
CDR3 DNA: TGTGCCTGGAGTGTATTGAGCGGCGGCATTACCTACGAGCAGTACTTC

V gene: TRBV5-6
clone size: -
J gene: TRBJ2-1
D gene: -
CDR3 protein: CASSPSGHNEQFF
CDR3 DNA: TGTGCCAGCAGCCCGAGCGGACACAATGAGCAGTTCTTC

V gene: TRBV27
clone size: -
J gene: TRBJ2-3
D gene: -
CDR3 protein: CASSFRAGSTDTQYF
CDR3 DNA: TGTGCCAGCAGTTTTAGGGCGGGATCCACAGATACGCAGTATTTT

V gene: TRBV29-1
clone size: -
J gene: TRBJ1-1
D gene: -
CDR3 protein: CSVETHVKGEAFF
CDR3 DNA: TGCAGCGTTGAGACTCACGTAAAGGGTGAAGCTTTCTTT

V gene: TRBV5-8
clone size: -
J gene: TRBJ2-1
D gene: TRBD2
CDR3 protein: CASSGGTSGGVYNEQFF
CDR3 DNA: TGTGCCAGCAGCGGAGGGACTAGCGGGGGGGTATACAATGAGCAGTTCTTC

V gene: TRBV7-6
clone size: once
J gene: TRBJ2-1
D gene: -
CDR3 protein: CASSLNSHSRYNEQFF
CDR3 DNA: TGTGCCAGCAGCTTAAACTCCCACTCCAGATACAATGAGCAGTTCTTC

V gene: TRBV18
clone size: few
J gene: TRBJ2-7
D gene: -
CDR3 protein: CASSPGEGFAYEQYF
CDR3 DNA: TGTGCCAGCTCACCAGGTGAGGGGTTTGCCTACGAGCAGTACTTC

V gene: TRBV6-1
clone size: -
J gene: TRBJ1-1
D gene: -
CDR3 protein: CASSEGLWGPEAFF
CDR3 DNA: TGTGCCAGCAGTGAAGGCCTCTGGGGACCTGAAGCTTTCTTT

V gene: TRBV11-1
clone size: -
J gene: TRBJ2-7
D gene: -
CDR3 protein: CASSLDSLLYEQYF
CDR3 DNA: TGTGCCAGCAGCTTGGACAGCCTCCTTTACGAGCAGTACTTC

V gene: TRBV30
clone size: -
J gene: TRBJ2-1
D gene: -
CDR3 protein: CAWGFRDLPYNEQFF
CDR3 DNA: TGTGCCTGGGGATTCCGGGACCTTCCCTACAATGAGCAGTTCTTC

V gene: TRBV6-6
clone size: -
J gene: TRBJ2-7
D gene: -
CDR3 protein: CASSYSSPGQGYEQYF
CDR3 DNA: TGTGCCAGCAGTTACTCCAGTCCGGGTCAAGGGTACGAGCAGTACTTC

V gene: TRBV30
clone size: -
J gene: TRBJ1-5
D gene: -
CDR3 protein: CAWGIGGKSGNQPQHF
CDR3 DNA: TGTGCCTGGGGAATCGGGGGGAAATCGGGCAATCAGCCCCAGCATTTT

V gene: TRBV5-5
clone size: -
J gene: TRBJ2-5
D gene: TRBD2
CDR3 protein: CASSLYGTSQETQYF
CDR3 DNA: TGTGCCAGCAGCTTATACGGGACTAGTCAAGAGACCCAGTACTTC

V gene: TRBV29-1
clone size: -
J gene: TRBJ2-5
D gene: -
CDR3 protein: CSVGGRRDHQETQYF
CDR3 DNA: TGCAGCGTTGGAGGAAGGCGGGACCATCAAGAGACCCAGTACTTC

V gene: TRBV29-1
clone size: -
J gene: TRBJ2-3
D gene: TRBD2
CDR3 protein: CSVGRSDGDTQYF
CDR3 DNA: TGCAGCGTCGGGAGGAGTGATGGAGATACGCAGTATTTT

V gene: TRBV11-2
clone size: -
J gene: TRBJ2-3
D gene: TRBD2
CDR3 protein: CASSWSSGGISTDTQYF
CDR3 DNA: TGTGCCAGCAGCTGGAGTAGCGGGGGGATTAGCACAGATACGCAGTATTTT

V gene: TRBV4-2
clone size: -
J gene: TRBJ2-3
D gene: TRBD2
CDR3 protein: CASSQERGTSGGADTQYF
CDR3 DNA: TGTGCCAGCAGCCAAGAAAGGGGGACTAGCGGGGGAGCAGATACGCAGTATTTT

V gene: TRBV5-1
clone size: once
J gene: TRBJ2-1
D gene: TRBD1
CDR3 protein: CASSTSGQGSYNEQFF
CDR3 DNA: TGCGCCAGCAGTACTAGTGGACAGGGCTCCTACAATGAGCAGTTCTTC

V gene: TRBV2
clone size: -
J gene: TRBJ2-5
D gene: -
CDR3 protein: CASSNSGGGVETQYF
CDR3 DNA: TGTGCCAGCAGCAACTCGGGGGGCGGGGTAGAGACCCAGTACTTC

V gene: TRBV6-6
clone size: once
J gene: TRBJ1-1
D gene: -
CDR3 protein: CASSYIQGNTEAFF
CDR3 DNA: TGTGCCAGCAGTTACATTCAGGGGAACACTGAAGCTTTCTTT

V gene: TRBV7-2
clone size: -
J gene: TRBJ1-1
D gene: -
CDR3 protein: CASSPTMNTEAFF
CDR3 DNA: TGTGCCAGCAGCCCCACTATGAACACTGAAGCTTTCTTT

V gene: TRBV15
clone size: -
J gene: TRBJ2-5
D gene: -
CDR3 protein: CATSRQITETQYF
CDR3 DNA: TGTGCCACCAGCAGACAAATCACAGAGACCCAGTACTTC

V gene: TRBV6-5
clone size: -
J gene: TRBJ1-5
D gene: -
CDR3 protein: CASTGGTGQPQHF
CDR3 DNA: TGTGCCAGCACCGGGGGCACGGGACAGCCCCAGCATTTT

V gene: TRBV15
clone size: -
J gene: TRBJ2-7
D gene: -
CDR3 protein: CATSMTKQPYEQYF
CDR3 DNA: TGTGCCACCAGCATGACCAAACAGCCTTACGAGCAGTACTTC

V gene: TRBV27
clone size: -
J gene: TRBJ1-5
D gene: TRBD1
CDR3 protein: CASSPVGQGNNQPQHF
CDR3 DNA: TGTGCCAGCAGCCCCGTGGGACAGGGGAACAATCAGCCCCAGCATTTT